The rows below give T cell receptor beta chains drawn from one sample of a study of shared clonotypes between healthy human individuals. The table came from immunoSEQ multiplex PCR; TCRdb's copy has only in-frame clones and leaves some out. The data hold millions of clones, with about 92% observed a single time. The specimen was naive CD8+ T cells from PBMCs. Receptor source: a man aged 18 to 29 in good health. Some clones in this sample may be carry-over from other donors' samples. Both conserved end residues are part of each CDR3. Fields, in order: V gene, J gene, CDR3 protein.

TRBV21-1	TRBJ1-5	CASSPRGTEDSNQPQHF
TRBV7-9	TRBJ2-7	CASSLLSEQYF
TRBV10-3	TRBJ2-3	CAISESTTRSTDTQYF
TRBV6-1	TRBJ1-3	CASSEYRASGNTIYF
TRBV5-5	TRBJ1-2	CASSWTGGTGYTF
TRBV7-8	TRBJ2-2	CASSSRTGSLYTGELFF
TRBV5-1	TRBJ2-1	CASRPPGGGSSYNEQFF
TRBV7-9	TRBJ1-1	CGSGGVTEAFF
TRBV2	TRBJ2-4	CASDQAVGDIQYF
TRBV10-1	TRBJ1-4	CASSESSRTNEKLFF
TRBV2	TRBJ2-3	CASSVGPGTDTQYF
TRBV7-9	TRBJ2-7	CASSAPDRYEQYF
TRBV28	TRBJ1-1	CASSLRAGGPSMNTEAFF
TRBV5-6	TRBJ2-5	CASSLGQGEETQYF
TRBV28	TRBJ2-2	CASSFSLVTVGELFF
TRBV9	TRBJ2-1	CASSNSGTGTDEQFF
TRBV7-6	TRBJ2-5	CASSFLHGETQYF
TRBV9	TRBJ2-3	CASSSGQNTQYF
TRBV5-6	TRBJ2-5	CASSFFRQETQYF
TRBV7-9	TRBJ2-6	CASSPRTGSGANVLTF
TRBV6-4	TRBJ1-2	CASSSLAFNYGYTF
TRBV27	TRBJ1-5	CASSLSSNQPQHF
TRBV5-6	TRBJ2-1	CASSVRGSINEQFF
TRBV9	TRBJ2-7	CASSSGTSGFYEQYF
TRBV7-8	TRBJ2-2	CASSLGPAGELFF
TRBV11-1	TRBJ2-3	CASSLGGGGDTQYF
TRBV4-3	TRBJ2-3	CASSPGLPGVLPTDTQYF
TRBV27	TRBJ1-2	CASSSSQRSRTLYGYTF
TRBV29-1	TRBJ2-1	CSVEDGLALSSYNEQFF
TRBV6-5	TRBJ2-2	CASSQDSYRELFF
TRBV5-1	TRBJ2-7	CASSSHRDWDYEQYF
TRBV11-2	TRBJ2-5	CASSSGQGGETQYF
TRBV7-9	TRBJ2-5	CASSFAQHQETQYF
TRBV11-2	TRBJ2-7	CASSLAWGGPYEQYF
TRBV5-1	TRBJ2-3	CASSPLGAGGPTDTQYF
TRBV27	TRBJ1-2	CASRGQGANYGYTF
TRBV27	TRBJ2-2	CASSLSALQGANGELFF
TRBV9	TRBJ2-7	CASSPQSGSSYEQYF
TRBV27	TRBJ2-7	CASSSTRGAYEQYF
TRBV4-2	TRBJ2-7	CASSQAGRNGGISGYYEQYF
TRBV7-9	TRBJ2-1	CASSLVSSIGNEQFF
TRBV21-1	TRBJ2-7	CASSRSLPGLAYYEQYF
TRBV10-2	TRBJ2-2	CASSGGTLTGELFF
TRBV7-2	TRBJ2-1	CASSLRLAGGGDEQFF
TRBV6-5	TRBJ2-7	CASSSRRDGYEQYF
TRBV27	TRBJ1-4	CASRINEKLFF